This T cell receptor (beta chain) was profiled in a study of blood T cell repertoires in COVID-19. The overall study: Specimens from acute and convalescent COVID-19 originated in the United States, Italy and Spain. T cells, B-cell-depleted T cells, or PBMCs supplied cDNA or gDNA.

Followed longitudinally, the Seattle patients had been enrolled during active infection. In its sample, this clone was seen a few times. This CDR3 region has 14 residues. CDR1 is MNHNS and CDR2 is SASEGT in the germline V gene. The J segment lost 9 bases and the V segment lost 2 bases, leaving 7 bases of the junction unmatched. Per the authors' pipeline: The authors estimated nucleated cell counts from reference gene primer amplification. Using immunoSEQ multiplex PCR, the repertoire was profiled, and TCRdb retains in-frame clones only, with some absent. That table furnishes V, J and clone size, whereas the DNA furnished D and trimming. The sample contains some 200,000 clones, around four fifths of which appear only once.

The chain links TRBV6-1 to TRBJ1-1; 9 nucleotides align to TRBD1. The sequenced sample was peripheral blood. This clonotype was obtained from a man in his sixties with COVID-19, enrolled during active disease. The CDR3 bases are TGTGCCAGCAGTGAATCTGGGACAGGGTTGAAAGCTTTCTTT. As protein: CASSESGTGLKAFF.